Listed below are T cell receptor beta chains from one sample, sequenced in a study of Graves' ophthalmopathy and Graves' hyperthyroidism. MiXCR, applied by TCRdb to the multiplex PCR reads, yields one record per CDR3 protein. The sample records some 520,000 distinct CDR3 sequences, around 15% being singletons. Sample: blood. The receptors here all came from a woman between 25 and 40 years old with Graves' ophthalmopathy. The CDR3 runs from the conserved cysteine through the conserved F or W. D genes are given only for firm matches. Not all rows give a size; the values are once, few, many and, for expanded clones, a class.

J	length	D	V	size	DNA	CDR3
TRBJ1-2	14	TRBD1	TRBV7-8	many	TGTGCCAGCAGCCCACTACAGGGGGCCTATGGCTACACCTTC	CASSPLQGAYGYTF
TRBJ2-7	13	-	TRBV6-1	many	TGTGCCAGCAGTGAAGGGCGAGGCCTGGAGCAGTACTTC	CASSEGRGLEQYF
TRBJ2-7	12	TRBD1	TRBV11-2	many	TGTGCCAGCAGCGTCGGGACAGGTGTTGCGTACTTC	CASSVGTGVAYF
TRBJ2-7	14	TRBD1	TRBV28	-	TGTGCCAGCAGTTTTGTGCGGGACAGGGACGAGCAGTACTTC	CASSFVRDRDEQYF
TRBJ2-1	17	TRBD2	TRBV7-8	-	TGTGCCAGCAGCCCGCTAGCCGGGACTAGCGGTAACAATGAGCAGTTCTTC	CASSPLAGTSGNNEQFF
TRBJ2-5	15	-	TRBV12-3/TRBV12-4	-	TGTGCCAGCAGTCAGACAGGTCCCGTTTCTGAGACCCAGTACTTC	CASSQTGPVSETQYF
TRBJ2-4	15	-	TRBV19	-	TGTGCCACCAGCGGGACAGCCCCAGCTAAAAACATTCAGTACTTC	CATSGTAPAKNIQYF
TRBJ2-2	17	-	TRBV11-2	many	TGTGCCAGCAGCTTAGATCCTCGCATAAGGAACACCGGGGAGCTGTTTTTT	CASSLDPRIRNTGELFF
TRBJ1-1	16	-	TRBV15	many	TGTGCCACCAGCAGAGACCCAGGGCTCATGAACACTGAAGCTTTCTTT	CATSRDPGLMNTEAFF
TRBJ2-7	16	-	TRBV29-1	few	TGCAGCGTTGAAGAACGGCGAGGGCTTCCTCCCTACGAGCAGTACTTC	CSVEERRGLPPYEQYF
TRBJ2-7	16	TRBD2	TRBV20-1	many	TGCAGTGCTAGCCTAGCGGGAGGCCAAATAGCCTACGAGCAGTACTTC	CSASLAGGQIAYEQYF
TRBJ2-7	16	-	TRBV6-1	-	TGTGCCAGCAGTGAAACGGGTGGGACACCGCCCTACGAGCAGTACTTC	CASSETGGTPPYEQYF
TRBJ1-1	15	TRBD1	TRBV19	many	TGTGCCAGTACCCCTCCCAGGGGGCTGAACACTGAAGCTTTCTTT	CASTPPRGLNTEAFF
TRBJ2-7	12	-	TRBV15	many	TGTGCCACCAGCAGAGTCCCCTACGAGCAGTACTTC	CATSRVPYEQYF
TRBJ2-7	14	-	TRBV27	many	TGTGCCAGCAGTTCACTCGGACAGATCTACGAGCAGTACTTC	CASSSLGQIYEQYF
TRBJ2-5	17	TRBD2	TRBV6-5	many	TGTGCCAGCAGTTACCTCCCGGAGCGGGAGTTACAAGAGACCCAGTACTTC	CASSYLPERELQETQYF
TRBJ1-2	14	-	TRBV6-1	many	TGTGCCAGCAGTGAATCAGGGATGGGCTATGGCTACACCTTC	CASSESGMGYGYTF
TRBJ1-1	15	-	TRBV12-5	many	TGTGCTAGTGGGGGCACCGGGACGGCAAACACTGAAGCTTTCTTT	CASGGTGTANTEAFF
TRBJ2-7	13	-	TRBV20-1	many	TGCAGTGCTAGAGATCCCCCCTCCTACGAGCAGTACTTC	CSARDPPSYEQYF
TRBJ2-7	16	TRBD1	TRBV5-1	few	TGCGCCAGCAGCCCCGGACAGGGAAGGAGCTCCTACGAGCAGTACTTC	CASSPGQGRSSYEQYF